Listed below are T cell receptor beta chains from one sample, sequenced in a study of regulatory T cells in long-lasting Graves disease. TCRdb processed the multiplex PCR reads anew with MiXCR; each CDR3 protein has one entry. The sample gives 580,000 or so distinct CDR3 sequences, roughly 16% of which show up once; around 12% is in the top ten. This same sample was also part of a study on T cells in Graves' hyperthyroidism and ophthalmopathy.

Sequenced here: peripheral blood mononuclear cells (PBMCs), sampled at new diagnosis, from a patient treated with antithyroid drugs. The receptors were gathered from a man in his late teens or twenties with Graves disease. Both conserved end residues are part of each CDR3. D genes are given only for firm matches. The listing skips clone size in some rows; elsewhere it reads once, few, many or a size class.

clone_size d_call j_call cdr3_length v_call cdr3_aa cdr3_nt
many . TRBJ1-1 13 TRBV12-3/TRBV12-4 CASSLGAGAEAFF TGTGCCAGCAGTTTAGGGGCAGGAGCTGAAGCTTTCTTT
few . TRBJ1-2 15 TRBV5-1 CASSLDSTVLYGYTF TGCGCCAGCAGCTTGGACTCGACAGTGCTCTATGGCTACACCTTC
. . TRBJ1-5 14 TRBV27 CASSLSGANQPQHF TGTGCCAGCAGTTTATCAGGGGCTAATCAGCCCCAGCATTTT
few . TRBJ2-1 11 TRBV20-1 CRMKGGNEQFF TGCAGGATGAAGGGGGGCAATGAGCAGTTCTTC
. . TRBJ1-6 15 TRBV11-3 CASSFNGDPRSPLHF TGTGCCAGCAGCTTCAACGGGGACCCGCGTTCACCCCTCCACTTT
many . TRBJ2-3 13 TRBV7-9 CASSLRRADTQYF TGTGCCAGCAGCTTAAGGCGGGCAGATACGCAGTATTTT
many TRBD1 TRBJ1-2 14 TRBV28 CASSSPAGGKGYTF TGTGCCAGCAGTTCCCCGGCAGGGGGAAAGGGCTACACCTTC
. . TRBJ2-3 14 TRBV6-9 CASSYSQSTDTQYF TGTGCCAGCAGTTACAGTCAAAGCACAGATACGCAGTATTTT
. . TRBJ2-1 11 TRBV6-2/TRBV6-3 CASSERDSSFF TGTGCCAGCAGTGAACGGGACTCTAGCTTCTTC
few TRBD2 TRBJ2-3 15 TRBV25-1 CASSEILGRADTQYF TGTGCCAGCAGTGAAATATTAGGGAGGGCAGATACGCAGTATTTT
few . TRBJ2-5 15 TRBV5-1 CASSKGGTRSETQYF TGCGCCAGCAGCAAAGGTGGGACCCGGTCAGAGACCCAGTACTTC
few . TRBJ1-1 14 TRBV12-3/TRBV12-4 CASSTGLPNTEAFF TGTGCCAGCAGTACGGGACTCCCGAACACTGAAGCTTTCTTT
. TRBD1 TRBJ2-7 12 TRBV7-9 CASFRDRGTWYF TGTGCCAGCTTCCGCGACAGGGGGACCTGGTACTTC
. TRBD2 TRBJ2-3 13 TRBV19 CASSRGLAGEQSF TGTGCCAGTAGTAGGGGACTAGCGGGGGAGCAGTCCTTC
. . TRBJ1-3 13 TRBV2 CASSESSGNTIYF TGTGCCAGCAGTGAGAGCTCTGGAAACACCATATATTTT
. . TRBJ2-1 12 TRBV2 CASTEGGGEQFF TGTGCCAGCACCGAGGGGGGTGGTGAGCAGTTCTTC
many . TRBJ2-7 12 TRBV28 CASSFEVYEQYF TGTGCCAGCAGTTTTGAGGTCTACGAGCAGTACTTC
many TRBD1 TRBJ1-1 14 TRBV2 CASSGDRGLGEAFF TGTGCCAGCAGCGGGGACAGGGGGCTGGGTGAAGCTTTCTTT
. . TRBJ2-1 17 TRBV3-1 CASSPGGGQVSVNEQFF TGTGCCAGCAGCCCGGGGGGGGGACAGGTGTCCGTCAATGAGCAGTTCTTC
. TRBD1 TRBJ2-3 14 TRBV11-1 CASTPGQRTDTQYF TGTGCCAGCACCCCGGGACAGCGCACAGATACGCAGTATTTT
many . TRBJ2-3 13 TRBV5-1 CASSEELGDTQYF TGCGCCAGCAGCGAGGAGCTCGGAGATACGCAGTATTTT
few . TRBJ2-7 13 TRBV9 CASSGSSAYEQYF TGTGCCAGCAGCGGGTCATCCGCCTACGAGCAGTACTTC